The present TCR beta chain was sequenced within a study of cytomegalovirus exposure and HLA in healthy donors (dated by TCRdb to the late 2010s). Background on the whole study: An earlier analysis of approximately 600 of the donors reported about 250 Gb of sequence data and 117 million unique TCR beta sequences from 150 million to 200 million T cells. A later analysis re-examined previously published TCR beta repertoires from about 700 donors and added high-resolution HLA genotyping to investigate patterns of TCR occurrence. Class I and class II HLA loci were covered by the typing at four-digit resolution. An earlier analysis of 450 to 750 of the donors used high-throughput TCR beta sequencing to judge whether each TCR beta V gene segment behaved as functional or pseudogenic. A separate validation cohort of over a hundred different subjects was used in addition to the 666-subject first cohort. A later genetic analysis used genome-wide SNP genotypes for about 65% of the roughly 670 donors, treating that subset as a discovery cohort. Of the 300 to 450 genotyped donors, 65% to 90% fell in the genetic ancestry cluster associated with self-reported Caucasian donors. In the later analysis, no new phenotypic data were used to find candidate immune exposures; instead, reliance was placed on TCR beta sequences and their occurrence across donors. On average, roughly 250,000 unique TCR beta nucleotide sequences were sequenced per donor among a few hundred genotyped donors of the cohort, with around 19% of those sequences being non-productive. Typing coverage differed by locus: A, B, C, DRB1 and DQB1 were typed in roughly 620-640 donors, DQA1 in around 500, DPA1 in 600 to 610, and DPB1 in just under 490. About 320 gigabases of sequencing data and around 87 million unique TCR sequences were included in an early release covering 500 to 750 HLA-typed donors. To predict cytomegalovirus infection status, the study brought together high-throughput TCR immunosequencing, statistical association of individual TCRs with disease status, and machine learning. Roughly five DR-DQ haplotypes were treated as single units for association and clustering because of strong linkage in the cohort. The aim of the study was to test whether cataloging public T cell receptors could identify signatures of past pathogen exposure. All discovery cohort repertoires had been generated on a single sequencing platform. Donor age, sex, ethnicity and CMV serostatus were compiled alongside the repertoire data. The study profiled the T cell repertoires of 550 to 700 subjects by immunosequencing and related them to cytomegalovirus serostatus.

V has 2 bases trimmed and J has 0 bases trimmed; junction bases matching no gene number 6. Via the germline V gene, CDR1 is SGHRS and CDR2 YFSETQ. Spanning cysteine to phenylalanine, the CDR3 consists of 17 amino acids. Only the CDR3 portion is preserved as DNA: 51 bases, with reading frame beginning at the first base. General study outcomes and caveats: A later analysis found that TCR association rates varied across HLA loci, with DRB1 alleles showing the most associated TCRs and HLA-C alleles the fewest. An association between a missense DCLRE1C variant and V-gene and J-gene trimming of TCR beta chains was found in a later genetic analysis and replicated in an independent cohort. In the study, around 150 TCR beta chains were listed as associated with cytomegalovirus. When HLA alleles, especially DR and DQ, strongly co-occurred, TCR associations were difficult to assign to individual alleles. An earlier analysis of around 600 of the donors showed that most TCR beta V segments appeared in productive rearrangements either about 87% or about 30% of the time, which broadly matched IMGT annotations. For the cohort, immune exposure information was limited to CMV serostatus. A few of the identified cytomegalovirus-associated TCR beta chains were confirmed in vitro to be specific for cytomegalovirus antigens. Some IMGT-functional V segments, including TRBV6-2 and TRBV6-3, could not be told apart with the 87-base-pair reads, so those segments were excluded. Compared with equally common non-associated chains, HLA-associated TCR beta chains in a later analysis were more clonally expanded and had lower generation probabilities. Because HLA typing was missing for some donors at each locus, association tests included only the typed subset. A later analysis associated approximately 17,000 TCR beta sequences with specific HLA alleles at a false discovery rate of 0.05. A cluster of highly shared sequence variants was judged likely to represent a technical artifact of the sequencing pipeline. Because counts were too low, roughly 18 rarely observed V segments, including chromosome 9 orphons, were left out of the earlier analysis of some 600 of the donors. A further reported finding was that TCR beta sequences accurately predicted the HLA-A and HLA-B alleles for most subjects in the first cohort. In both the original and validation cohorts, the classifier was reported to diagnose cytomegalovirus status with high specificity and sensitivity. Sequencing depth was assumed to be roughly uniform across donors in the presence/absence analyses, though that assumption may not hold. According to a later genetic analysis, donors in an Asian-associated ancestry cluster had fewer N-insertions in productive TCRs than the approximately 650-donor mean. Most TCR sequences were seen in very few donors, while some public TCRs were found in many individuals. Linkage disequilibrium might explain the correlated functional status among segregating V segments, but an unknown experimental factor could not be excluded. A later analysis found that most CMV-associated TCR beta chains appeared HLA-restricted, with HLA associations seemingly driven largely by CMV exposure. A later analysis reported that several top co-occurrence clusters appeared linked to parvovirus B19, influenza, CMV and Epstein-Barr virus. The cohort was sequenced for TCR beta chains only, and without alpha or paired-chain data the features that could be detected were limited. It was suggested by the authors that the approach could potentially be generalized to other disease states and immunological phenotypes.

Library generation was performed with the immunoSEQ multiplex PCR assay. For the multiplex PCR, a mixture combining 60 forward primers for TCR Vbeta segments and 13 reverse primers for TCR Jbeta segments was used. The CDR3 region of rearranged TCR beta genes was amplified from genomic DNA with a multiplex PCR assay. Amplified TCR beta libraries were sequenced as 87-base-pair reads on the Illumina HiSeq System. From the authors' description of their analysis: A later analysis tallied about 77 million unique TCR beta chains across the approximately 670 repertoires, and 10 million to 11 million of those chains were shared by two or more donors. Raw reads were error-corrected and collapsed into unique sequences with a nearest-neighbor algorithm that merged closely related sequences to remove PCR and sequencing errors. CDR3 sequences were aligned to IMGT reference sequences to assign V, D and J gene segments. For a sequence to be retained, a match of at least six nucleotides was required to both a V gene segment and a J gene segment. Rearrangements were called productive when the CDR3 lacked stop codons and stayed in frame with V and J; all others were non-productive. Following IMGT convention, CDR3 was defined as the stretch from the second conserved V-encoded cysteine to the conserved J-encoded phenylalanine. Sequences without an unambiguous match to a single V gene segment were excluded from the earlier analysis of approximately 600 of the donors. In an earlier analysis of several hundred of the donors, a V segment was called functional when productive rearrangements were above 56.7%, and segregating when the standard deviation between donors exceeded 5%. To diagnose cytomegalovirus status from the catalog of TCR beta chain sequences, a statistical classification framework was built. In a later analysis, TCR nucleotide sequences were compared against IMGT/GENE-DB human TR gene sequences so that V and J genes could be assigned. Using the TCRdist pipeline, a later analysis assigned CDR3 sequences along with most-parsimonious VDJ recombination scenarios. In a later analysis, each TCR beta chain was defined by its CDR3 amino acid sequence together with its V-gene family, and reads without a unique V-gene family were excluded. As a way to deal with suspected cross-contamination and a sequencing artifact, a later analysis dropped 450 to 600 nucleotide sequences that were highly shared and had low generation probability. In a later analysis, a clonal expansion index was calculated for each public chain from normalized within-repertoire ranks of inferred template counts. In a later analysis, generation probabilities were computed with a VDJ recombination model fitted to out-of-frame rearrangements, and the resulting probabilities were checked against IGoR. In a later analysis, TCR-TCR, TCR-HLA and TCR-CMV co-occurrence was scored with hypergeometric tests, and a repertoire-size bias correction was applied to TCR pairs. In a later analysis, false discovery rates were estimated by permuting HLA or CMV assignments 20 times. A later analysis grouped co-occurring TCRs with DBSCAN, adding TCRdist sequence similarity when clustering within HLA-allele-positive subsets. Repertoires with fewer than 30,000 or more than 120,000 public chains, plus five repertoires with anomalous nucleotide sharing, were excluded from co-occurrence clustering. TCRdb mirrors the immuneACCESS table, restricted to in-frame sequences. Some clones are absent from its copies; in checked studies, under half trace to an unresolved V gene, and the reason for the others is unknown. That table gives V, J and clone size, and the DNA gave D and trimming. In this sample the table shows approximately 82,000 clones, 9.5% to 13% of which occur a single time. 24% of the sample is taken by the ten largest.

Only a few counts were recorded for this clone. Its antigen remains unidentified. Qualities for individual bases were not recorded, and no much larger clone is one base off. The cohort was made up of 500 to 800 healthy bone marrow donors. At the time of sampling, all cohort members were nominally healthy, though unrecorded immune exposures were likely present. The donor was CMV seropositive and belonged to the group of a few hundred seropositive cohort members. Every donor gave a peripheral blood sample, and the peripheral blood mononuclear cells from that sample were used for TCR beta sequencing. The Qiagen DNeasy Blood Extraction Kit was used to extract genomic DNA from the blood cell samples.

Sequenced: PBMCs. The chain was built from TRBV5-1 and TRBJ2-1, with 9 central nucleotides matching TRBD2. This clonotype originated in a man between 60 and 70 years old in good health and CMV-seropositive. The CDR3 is CASSFLAGYGSYNEQFF. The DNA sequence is TGCGCCAGCAGCTTCCTAGCGGGATATGGCTCCTACAATGAGCAGTTCTTC.